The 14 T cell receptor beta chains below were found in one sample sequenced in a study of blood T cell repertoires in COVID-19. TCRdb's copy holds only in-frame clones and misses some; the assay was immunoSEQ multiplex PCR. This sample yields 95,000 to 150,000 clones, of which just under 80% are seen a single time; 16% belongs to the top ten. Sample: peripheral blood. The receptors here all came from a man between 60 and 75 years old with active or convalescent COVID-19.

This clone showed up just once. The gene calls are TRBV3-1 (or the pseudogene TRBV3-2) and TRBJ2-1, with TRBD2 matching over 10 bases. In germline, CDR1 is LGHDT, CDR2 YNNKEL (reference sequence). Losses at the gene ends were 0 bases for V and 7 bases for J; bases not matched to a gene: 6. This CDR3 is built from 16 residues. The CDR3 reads CASSQDPLAGVNEQFF. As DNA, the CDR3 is TGTGCCAGCAGCCAAGATCCGCTAGCGGGAGTTAATGAGCAGTTCTTC.

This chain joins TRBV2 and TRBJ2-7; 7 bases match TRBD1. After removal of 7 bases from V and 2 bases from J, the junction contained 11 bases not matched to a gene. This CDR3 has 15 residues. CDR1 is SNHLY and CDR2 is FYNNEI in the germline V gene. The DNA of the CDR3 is TGTGCCAGCACCTCCGGGACAGTGATGGCCTACGAGCAGTACTTC. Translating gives CASTSGTVMAYEQYF.

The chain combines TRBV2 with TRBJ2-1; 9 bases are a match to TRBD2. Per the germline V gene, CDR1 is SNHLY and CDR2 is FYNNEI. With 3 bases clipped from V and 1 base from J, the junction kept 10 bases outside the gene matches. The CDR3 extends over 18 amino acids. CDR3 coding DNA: TGTGCCAGCAGTGAGGCTAGCGGGATAGCTAGATCCTACAATGAGCAGTTCTTC. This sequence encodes CASSEASGIARSYNEQFF. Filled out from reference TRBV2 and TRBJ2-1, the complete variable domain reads EPEVTQTPSHQVTQMGQEVILRCVPISNHLYFYWYRQILGQKVEFLVSFYNNEISEKSEIFDDQFSVERPDGSNFTLKIRSTKLEDSAMYFCASSEASGIARSYNEQFFGPGTRLTVL.

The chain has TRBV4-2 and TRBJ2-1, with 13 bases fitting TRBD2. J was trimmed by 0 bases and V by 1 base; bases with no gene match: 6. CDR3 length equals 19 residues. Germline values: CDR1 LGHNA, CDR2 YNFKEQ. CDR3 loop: CASSQVGTSGTSSYNEQFF. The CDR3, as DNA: TGTGCCAGCAGCCAAGTGGGGACTAGCGGGACCAGCTCCTACAATGAGCAGTTCTTC.

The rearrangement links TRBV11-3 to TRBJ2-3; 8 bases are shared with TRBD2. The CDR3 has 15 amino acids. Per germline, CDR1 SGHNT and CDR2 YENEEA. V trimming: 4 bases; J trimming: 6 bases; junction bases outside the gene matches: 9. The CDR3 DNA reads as TGTGCCAGCAGCTATGACAGCGGGAGAGGGGATACGCAGTATTTT. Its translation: CASSYDSGRGDTQYF.

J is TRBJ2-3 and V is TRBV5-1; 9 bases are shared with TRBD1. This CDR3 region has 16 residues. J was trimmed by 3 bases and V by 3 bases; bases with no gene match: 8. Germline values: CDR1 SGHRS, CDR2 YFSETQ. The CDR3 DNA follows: TGCGCCAGCAGCTGGACAGGGGATTTTCGGACAGATACGCAGTATTTT. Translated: CASSWTGDFRTDTQYF.

CDR3 sequence reads: CATRSWDRNTEAFF. In nucleotides, the CDR3 is TGTGCCACCAGGAGTTGGGACAGGAACACTGAAGCTTTCTTT. The J gene is TRBJ1-1, the V gene TRBV15, with 7 bases fitting TRBD1. Per germline, CDR1 LNHNV and CDR2 YYDKDF (reference sequence). The CDR3 length is 14 residues. V lost 6 bases and J lost 1; bases outside the gene matches: 5. The full variable domain, in which reference TRBV15 and TRBJ1-1 provide the parts outside the CDR3, is DAMVIQNPRYQVTQFGKPVTLSCSQTLNHNVMYWYQQKSSQAPKLLFHYYDKDFNNEADTPDNFQSRRPNTSFCFLDIRSPGLGDTAMYLCATRSWDRNTEAFFGQGTRLTVV.

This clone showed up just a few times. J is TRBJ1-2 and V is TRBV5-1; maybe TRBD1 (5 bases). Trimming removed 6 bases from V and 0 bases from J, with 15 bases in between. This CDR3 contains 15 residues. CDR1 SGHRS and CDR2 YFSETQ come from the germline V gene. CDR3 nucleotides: TGCGCCAGCACCCTGATGGGGGGGGCTAACTATGGCTACACCTTC. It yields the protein CASTLMGGANYGYTF.

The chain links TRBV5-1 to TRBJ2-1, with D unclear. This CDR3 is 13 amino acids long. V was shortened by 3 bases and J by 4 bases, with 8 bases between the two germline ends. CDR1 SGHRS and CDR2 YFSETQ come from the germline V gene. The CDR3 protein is CASSSTGYNEQFF. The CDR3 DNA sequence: TGCGCCAGCAGCTCGACTGGGTACAATGAGCAGTTCTTC.

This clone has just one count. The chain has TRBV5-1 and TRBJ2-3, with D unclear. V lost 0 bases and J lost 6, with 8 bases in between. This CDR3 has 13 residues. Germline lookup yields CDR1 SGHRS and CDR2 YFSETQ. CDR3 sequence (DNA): TGCGCCAGCAGCTTGGGAAGCGCCGATACGCAGTATTTT. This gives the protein CASSLGSADTQYF.

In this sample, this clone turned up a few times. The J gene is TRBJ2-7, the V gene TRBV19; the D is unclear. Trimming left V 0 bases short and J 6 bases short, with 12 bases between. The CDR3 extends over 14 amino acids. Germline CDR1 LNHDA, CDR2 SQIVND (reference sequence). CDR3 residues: CASSIELGLGEQYF. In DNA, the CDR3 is TGTGCCAGTAGTATAGAACTGGGTCTAGGCGAGCAGTACTTC.

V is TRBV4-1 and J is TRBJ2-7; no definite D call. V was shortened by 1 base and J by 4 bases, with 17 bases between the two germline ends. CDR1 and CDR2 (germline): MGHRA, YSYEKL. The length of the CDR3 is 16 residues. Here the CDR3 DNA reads TGCGCCAGCAGCCAAGTCGTTAATGGAGTGAAATACGAGCAGTACTTC. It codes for CASSQVVNGVKYEQYF.

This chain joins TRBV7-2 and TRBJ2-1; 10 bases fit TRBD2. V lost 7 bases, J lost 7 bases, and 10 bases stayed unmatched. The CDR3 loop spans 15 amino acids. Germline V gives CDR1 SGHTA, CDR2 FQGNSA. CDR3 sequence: CASNFRVSGRNEQFF. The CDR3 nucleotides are TGTGCCAGCAACTTTCGGGTTAGCGGGAGGAATGAGCAGTTCTTC. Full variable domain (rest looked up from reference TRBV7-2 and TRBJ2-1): GAGVSQSPSNKVTEKGKDVELRCDPISGHTALYWYRQSLGQGLEFLIYFQGNSAPDKSGLPSDRFSAERTGGSVSTLTIQRTQQEDSAVYLCASNFRVSGRNEQFFGPGTRLTVL.

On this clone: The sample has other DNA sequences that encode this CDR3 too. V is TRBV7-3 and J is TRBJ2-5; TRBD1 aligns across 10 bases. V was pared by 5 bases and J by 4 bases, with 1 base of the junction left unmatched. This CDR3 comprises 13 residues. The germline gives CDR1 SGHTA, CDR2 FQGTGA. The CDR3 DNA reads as TGTGCCAGCAGCCGGACAGGGGGAGAGACCCAGTACTTC. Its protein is CASSRTGGETQYF.